Listed below are T cell receptor beta chains from one sample, sequenced in a study of long-term antiretroviral therapy in people with HIV. Assay: immunoSEQ multiplex PCR; the TCRdb copy retains only in-frame clones and omits some. Of 20,000 to 30,000 clones in the sample, approximately 80% are singletons; the top ten hold around 5.1%. The specimen comprised unsorted PBMCs, sampled 0.7 years before starting antiretroviral therapy. The receptors shown here come from a man aged 30 to 39 with HIV. Each CDR3 is given with its conserved first and last residue. D genes are given only for firm matches. Not all rows give a size; the values are once, few, many and, for expanded clones, a class.

v_call	j_call	d_call	clone_size	cdr3_aa	cdr3_nt
TRBV19	TRBJ2-7	-	-	CASSVYRESSEQYF	TGTGCCAGTAGCGTCTACAGGGAATCATCCGAGCAGTACTTC
TRBV28	TRBJ1-5	-	few	CASSLPRGPQHF	TGTGCCAGCAGTTTACCGAGGGGGCCCCAGCATTTT
TRBV7-9	TRBJ2-3	-	-	CASSLGESSTDTQYF	TGTGCCAGCAGCTTAGGGGAGTCTAGCACAGATACGCAGTATTTT
TRBV27	TRBJ2-1	TRBD2	-	CASSFGGGEQFF	TGTGCCAGCAGTTTTGGGGGGGGAGAGCAGTTCTTC
TRBV9	TRBJ2-5	-	-	CASSVGPGGRQPTQETQYF	TGTGCCAGCAGCGTAGGCCCCGGGGGTAGGCAGCCTACCCAAGAGACCCAGTACTTC
TRBV5-6	TRBJ2-7	TRBD2	-	CASSHPGRGWSSYEQYF	TGTGCCAGCAGTCACCCCGGGAGGGGATGGAGCTCCTACGAGCAGTACTTC
TRBV7-8	TRBJ1-1	-	-	CASTQRRMNTEAFF	TGTGCCAGCACCCAACGGAGAATGAACACTGAAGCTTTCTTT
TRBV29-1	TRBJ1-1	-	-	CSVQEGMNTEAFF	TGCAGCGTACAGGAGGGCATGAACACTGAAGCTTTCTTT
TRBV6-1	TRBJ1-2	-	-	CAGTTVVGYGYTF	TGTGCCGGCACGACAGTGGTGGGCTATGGCTACACCTTC
TRBV10-1	TRBJ2-1	-	-	CASSDGDEQFF	TGCGCCAGCAGTGATGGAGATGAGCAGTTCTTC
TRBV5-1	TRBJ2-5	TRBD2	-	CASSSGLAGEKETQYF	TGCGCCAGCAGCTCCGGACTAGCGGGGGAAAAAGAGACCCAGTACTTC
TRBV6-5	TRBJ1-1	-	-	CASITSGLNTEAFF	TGTGCCAGCATCACGTCGGGCTTGAACACTGAAGCTTTCTTT
TRBV29-1	TRBJ1-5	-	-	CSVRDGDNQPQHF	TGCAGCGTTAGGGACGGTGATAATCAGCCCCAGCATTTT
TRBV2	TRBJ1-3	-	-	CASSEWTVSSGNTIYF	TGTGCCAGCAGTGAATGGACAGTTAGCTCTGGAAACACCATATATTTT
TRBV27	TRBJ2-7	TRBD2	-	CASSFLAGENEQYF	TGTGCCAGCAGTTTTCTGGCGGGGGAGAACGAGCAGTACTTC
TRBV5-1	TRBJ2-3	TRBD1	-	CASSLALRTGGADTQYF	TGCGCCAGCAGCTTGGCCCTTCGGACAGGGGGCGCAGATACGCAGTATTTT
TRBV7-3	TRBJ2-7	-	few	CASSSGRGPYEQYF	TGTGCCAGCAGCTCCGGCAGGGGACCCTACGAGCAGTACTTC
TRBV13	TRBJ2-7	TRBD1	-	CASSQWTGTYEQYF	TGTGCCAGCAGCCAATGGACAGGGACCTACGAGCAGTACTTC
TRBV30	TRBJ1-5	TRBD1	-	CAWSGGTGVGSGQPQHF	TGTGCCTGGAGTGGTGGGACAGGGGTTGGGTCCGGTCAGCCCCAGCATTTT
TRBV30	TRBJ2-7	-	few	CAWSPPLIGSYEQYF	TGTGCCTGGAGTCCTCCGTTGATTGGGTCCTACGAGCAGTACTTC
TRBV28	TRBJ1-5	-	-	CASRPGDKQPQHF	TGTGCCAGCAGGCCTGGGGACAAGCAGCCCCAGCATTTT
TRBV30	TRBJ2-2	TRBD2	-	CAWSTPWTSGRAGPGELFF	TGTGCCTGGAGTACCCCATGGACTAGCGGGAGGGCCGGTCCCGGGGAGCTGTTTTTT
TRBV4-1	TRBJ2-3	TRBD2	-	CASSQPAAKPGLAASTDTQYF	TGCGCCAGCAGCCAACCGGCCGCCAAACCGGGACTAGCGGCTAGCACAGATACGCAGTATTTT
TRBV4-2	TRBJ1-6	-	few	CASSYPGSTPRPLHF	TGTGCCAGCAGCTATCCCGGGTCCACTCCAAGGCCCCTCCACTTT
TRBV4-3	TRBJ2-2	-	-	CASSQEWGGTGELFF	TGCGCCAGCAGCCAAGAGTGGGGTGGGACCGGGGAGCTGTTTTTT
TRBV5-4	TRBJ2-1	TRBD2	-	CASSSEREMGEQFF	TGTGCCAGCAGCTCAGAGCGGGAGATGGGTGAGCAGTTCTTC